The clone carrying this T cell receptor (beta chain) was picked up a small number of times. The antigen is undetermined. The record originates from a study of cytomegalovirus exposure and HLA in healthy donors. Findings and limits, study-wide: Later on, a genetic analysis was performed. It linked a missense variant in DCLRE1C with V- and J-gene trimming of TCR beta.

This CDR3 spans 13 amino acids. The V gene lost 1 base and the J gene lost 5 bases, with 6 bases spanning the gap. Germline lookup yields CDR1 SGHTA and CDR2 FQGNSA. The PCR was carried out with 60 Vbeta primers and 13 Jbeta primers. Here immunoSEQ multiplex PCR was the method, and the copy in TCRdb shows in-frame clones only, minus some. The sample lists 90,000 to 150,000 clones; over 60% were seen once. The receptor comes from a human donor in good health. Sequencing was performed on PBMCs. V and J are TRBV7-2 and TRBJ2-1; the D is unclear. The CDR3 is CASSLGLNNEQFF. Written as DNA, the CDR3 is TGTGCCAGCAGCTTAGGACTCAACAATGAGCAGTTCTTC.